This T cell receptor beta chain was identified during a study of T-cell memory formation after mild COVID-19. Study-wide context: Largely donor-specific sequence clusters came from two donors.

General study results and limits: A second wave expanding day 15 to 37 was CD4+-biased; contracting clones were balanced. Contracting CD4+ clones sat mainly in CM and EM; CD8+ in EMRA.

A 5'RACE reaction primed in the constant segment made cDNA libraries of TCR alpha and TCR beta, and these carried sample barcodes and UMIs. Via MiXCR, TCRdb re-called the 5' RACE reads, giving one row per CDR3 protein. The sample includes tens of thousands of distinct CDR3 sequences, around 8% seen only once; the top ten take just under 30%. This clonotype appeared many times. The antigen remains undetermined. The V end was cut by 3 bases, the J end by 5 bases, with 11 bases between. CDR3 length equals 13 residues. Per the germline V gene, CDR1 is SGHNT and CDR2 is YYREEE (reference sequence). This sequence joins TRBV5-4 and TRBJ2-5, with TRBD2 as a possible D gene (5 bases). The receptor comes from a young man who had mild COVID-19 (a few samples of this study predate the infection). Cell type and time point are not known. The sample consisted of PBMCs or a T cell subset sorted from them (not recorded which). The CDR3 DNA follows: TGTGCCAGCAGCTCCCCTAGGGAGGAGACCCAGTACTTC. Protein product: CASSSPREETQYF.